A selection of T cell receptor beta chains follows, all from one sample in a study of cytomegalovirus exposure and HLA in healthy donors. The assay was immunoSEQ multiplex PCR, and TCRdb's table has in-frame clones only and misses some. This table has about 68,000 clones, approximately 90% appearing once. Sequenced input: PBMCs. Source of these receptors: a young man in good health and CMV-seronegative. The CDR3 runs from the conserved cysteine through the conserved F or W. A D gene is named only where the DNA matches it firmly. For some rows the clone size is stated as once, few or many, or as a class when expanded; others skip it.

cdr3_nt: TGTGCCAGCAGTGGAGACTCATCGGAATTCGGTCAGCCCCAGCATTTT; cdr3_aa: CASSGDSSEFGQPQHF; clone_size: .; j_call: TRBJ1-5; d_call: .; cdr3_length: 16; v_call: TRBV6-1
cdr3_nt: TGTGCCAGCAGTGGGAACAGCGGAGAGACCCAGTACTTC; cdr3_aa: CASSGNSGETQYF; clone_size: .; j_call: TRBJ2-5; d_call: .; cdr3_length: 13; v_call: TRBV2
cdr3_nt: TGTGCCAGCAGTCCATCACAGCCCCAGCATTTT; cdr3_aa: CASSPSQPQHF; clone_size: .; j_call: TRBJ1-5; d_call: .; cdr3_length: 11; v_call: TRBV28
cdr3_nt: TGTGCCAGCAGTTTACCCCTGGAGGGGAGGGCTTTCTTT; cdr3_aa: CASSLPLEGRAFF; clone_size: .; j_call: TRBJ1-1; d_call: .; cdr3_length: 13; v_call: TRBV28
cdr3_nt: TGTGCCAGCAGGGACGCTTTCGGGGGGAGGAATGAGCAGTTCTTC; cdr3_aa: CASRDAFGGRNEQFF; clone_size: .; j_call: TRBJ2-1; d_call: TRBD2; cdr3_length: 15; v_call: TRBV6-1
cdr3_nt: TGCAGCGTTGAAGACCCGGGCGGGGGCTACACAGATACGCAGTATTTT; cdr3_aa: CSVEDPGGGYTDTQYF; clone_size: .; j_call: TRBJ2-3; d_call: .; cdr3_length: 16; v_call: TRBV29-1
cdr3_nt: TGCGCCAGCAGCTTCTCGGGGGTTCGTCAAGAGACCCAGTACTTC; cdr3_aa: CASSFSGVRQETQYF; clone_size: .; j_call: TRBJ2-5; d_call: .; cdr3_length: 15; v_call: TRBV5-1
cdr3_nt: TGTGCCAGCAGTCCGACCTCGGGCAGGGGCCCAACCTACGAGCAGTACTTC; cdr3_aa: CASSPTSGRGPTYEQYF; clone_size: .; j_call: TRBJ2-7; d_call: .; cdr3_length: 17; v_call: TRBV27
cdr3_nt: TGTGCCAGCAGCGGGTGGGGGCCCAACACTGAAGCTTTCTTT; cdr3_aa: CASSGWGPNTEAFF; clone_size: .; j_call: TRBJ1-1; d_call: .; cdr3_length: 14; v_call: TRBV5-6
cdr3_nt: TGTGCCAGCAGCTTACAGGTAACCTACGAGCAGTACTTC; cdr3_aa: CASSLQVTYEQYF; clone_size: .; j_call: TRBJ2-7; d_call: .; cdr3_length: 13; v_call: TRBV7-8
cdr3_nt: TGTGCCAGCAGCCACAGCGGGAGCAGGAGTTACGAGCAGTACTTC; cdr3_aa: CASSHSGSRSYEQYF; clone_size: .; j_call: TRBJ2-7; d_call: TRBD2; cdr3_length: 15; v_call: TRBV7-9
cdr3_nt: TGTGCCAGCAGCTTTATCGCGGGCGAGCAGTACTTC; cdr3_aa: CASSFIAGEQYF; clone_size: .; j_call: TRBJ2-7; d_call: .; cdr3_length: 12; v_call: TRBV7-3
cdr3_nt: TGTGCCAGCAGCACCGACAGGGGGGTCTCCTACAATGAGCAGTTCTTC; cdr3_aa: CASSTDRGVSYNEQFF; clone_size: .; j_call: TRBJ2-1; d_call: TRBD1; cdr3_length: 16; v_call: TRBV7-9
cdr3_nt: TGTGCCAGCAGCCCTCCACCAGGATCTGGAAACACCATATATTTT; cdr3_aa: CASSPPPGSGNTIYF; clone_size: .; j_call: TRBJ1-3; d_call: .; cdr3_length: 15; v_call: TRBV7-9
cdr3_nt: TGTGCCAGCAGCCCCGAACCGGGACTCGGTTCCTACGAGCAGTACTTC; cdr3_aa: CASSPEPGLGSYEQYF; clone_size: .; j_call: TRBJ2-7; d_call: .; cdr3_length: 16; v_call: TRBV7-9
cdr3_nt: TGTGCCAGCAGCCCAACGACTAGCTCCTACAATGAGCAGTTCTTC; cdr3_aa: CASSPTTSSYNEQFF; clone_size: .; j_call: TRBJ2-1; d_call: .; cdr3_length: 15; v_call: TRBV9
cdr3_nt: TGTGCCAGTAGCAAACTACAGGGAACGGCCGGGGAGCTGTTTTTT; cdr3_aa: CASSKLQGTAGELFF; clone_size: .; j_call: TRBJ2-2; d_call: .; cdr3_length: 15; v_call: TRBV19
cdr3_nt: TGTGCCAGCTCACCACCGGTGGGGCCCGGAGAGACCCAGTACTTC; cdr3_aa: CASSPPVGPGETQYF; clone_size: .; j_call: TRBJ2-5; d_call: .; cdr3_length: 15; v_call: TRBV18
cdr3_nt: TGTGCCAGCAGCGGAACAGGGGTCCGGACTGAAGCTTTCTTT; cdr3_aa: CASSGTGVRTEAFF; clone_size: .; j_call: TRBJ1-1; d_call: TRBD1; cdr3_length: 14; v_call: TRBV5-6
cdr3_nt: TGTGCCAGCAGTTTATGGAGCTACGAGCAGTACTTC; cdr3_aa: CASSLWSYEQYF; clone_size: .; j_call: TRBJ2-7; d_call: .; cdr3_length: 12; v_call: TRBV28
cdr3_nt: TGTGCCAGCAGTAGAAACAGGGGACCCAGAACTGTTGAAGCTTTCTTT; cdr3_aa: CASSRNRGPRTVEAFF; clone_size: .; j_call: TRBJ1-1; d_call: TRBD1; cdr3_length: 16; v_call: TRBV28
cdr3_nt: TGTGCCAGTAGTATCGTTTTGGACAGGGGTGATTATGGCTACACCTTC; cdr3_aa: CASSIVLDRGDYGYTF; clone_size: .; j_call: TRBJ1-2; d_call: TRBD1; cdr3_length: 16; v_call: TRBV19
cdr3_nt: TGTGCCAGCTCACCATCGGCAGGGGGCATCACTGAAGCTTTCTTT; cdr3_aa: CASSPSAGGITEAFF; clone_size: once; j_call: TRBJ1-1; d_call: TRBD1; cdr3_length: 15; v_call: TRBV18
cdr3_nt: TGTGCCAGCAGCCGGGGGGCCTACGAGCAGTACTTC; cdr3_aa: CASSRGAYEQYF; clone_size: .; j_call: TRBJ2-7; d_call: TRBD2; cdr3_length: 12; v_call: TRBV28
cdr3_nt: TGTGCCAGCAGTTACGACGACAGGGCCACTGAAGCTTTCTTT; cdr3_aa: CASSYDDRATEAFF; clone_size: .; j_call: TRBJ1-1; d_call: TRBD1; cdr3_length: 14; v_call: TRBV6-5
cdr3_nt: TGTGCCAGCAGCCGCTCGAGCGGGAGCTCCTACGAGCAGTACTTC; cdr3_aa: CASSRSSGSSYEQYF; clone_size: .; j_call: TRBJ2-7; d_call: TRBD2; cdr3_length: 15; v_call: TRBV11-3
cdr3_nt: TGTGCCAGCAAGAGAACCAGGGCCTACGAGCAGTACTTC; cdr3_aa: CASKRTRAYEQYF; clone_size: .; j_call: TRBJ2-7; d_call: .; cdr3_length: 13; v_call: TRBV6-5
cdr3_nt: TGTGCCAGCAGCTTAGAGTTCTTCGGTAGAGCTTCCGAGCAGTACTTC; cdr3_aa: CASSLEFFGRASEQYF; clone_size: .; j_call: TRBJ2-7; d_call: .; cdr3_length: 16; v_call: TRBV7-2
cdr3_nt: TGTGCCAGCAGTGAAGGCAGGTTGAATGAGCAGTTCTTC; cdr3_aa: CASSEGRLNEQFF; clone_size: .; j_call: TRBJ2-1; d_call: .; cdr3_length: 13; v_call: TRBV2
cdr3_nt: TGTGCCAGCAGTCCATTTCCCGGACAGACGAACACTGAAGCTTTCTTT; cdr3_aa: CASSPFPGQTNTEAFF; clone_size: .; j_call: TRBJ1-1; d_call: .; cdr3_length: 16; v_call: TRBV27
cdr3_nt: TGTGCCAGTAGTGGACTCGTACTAGCGGCCCAATACAATGAGCAGTTCTTC; cdr3_aa: CASSGLVLAAQYNEQFF; clone_size: .; j_call: TRBJ2-1; d_call: TRBD2; cdr3_length: 17; v_call: TRBV19
cdr3_nt: TGTGCCAGCAGCTTGAAACTAGCGGGGCCGAGCACAGATACGCAGTATTTT; cdr3_aa: CASSLKLAGPSTDTQYF; clone_size: .; j_call: TRBJ2-3; d_call: TRBD2; cdr3_length: 17; v_call: TRBV5-4
cdr3_nt: TGCGCCAGCAGCTTGAACCGGACAATGAGAAACACCATATATTTT; cdr3_aa: CASSLNRTMRNTIYF; clone_size: .; j_call: TRBJ1-3; d_call: .; cdr3_length: 15; v_call: TRBV5-1
cdr3_nt: TGTGCCAGCAGGACTAGCGGGAGTGGCGAGCAGTTCTTC; cdr3_aa: CASRTSGSGEQFF; clone_size: .; j_call: TRBJ2-1; d_call: TRBD2; cdr3_length: 13; v_call: TRBV28
cdr3_nt: TGTGCCAGCAGCTTAGTTGGGACAGTGGGCTATGAGCAGTTCTTC; cdr3_aa: CASSLVGTVGYEQFF; clone_size: .; j_call: TRBJ2-1; d_call: TRBD1; cdr3_length: 15; v_call: TRBV7-2
cdr3_nt: TGTGCCAGCAGCTTGGATCGATTGGCGAACACTGAAGCTTTCTTT; cdr3_aa: CASSLDRLANTEAFF; clone_size: .; j_call: TRBJ1-1; d_call: .; cdr3_length: 15; v_call: TRBV5-4
cdr3_nt: TGTGCCAGCAGGCCAGGGGCGGAAGGAGGTGAGCAGTTCTTC; cdr3_aa: CASRPGAEGGEQFF; clone_size: .; j_call: TRBJ2-1; d_call: .; cdr3_length: 14; v_call: TRBV11-2
cdr3_nt: TGCAGCCTCGCCTCGGCAGATACGCAGTATTTT; cdr3_aa: CSLASADTQYF; clone_size: .; j_call: TRBJ2-3; d_call: .; cdr3_length: 11; v_call: TRBV29-1
cdr3_nt: TGTGCCAGCAGCTCGGAGACTCTAGCCCTGGGGGGAGAGACCCAGTACTTC; cdr3_aa: CASSSETLALGGETQYF; clone_size: .; j_call: TRBJ2-5; d_call: .; cdr3_length: 17; v_call: TRBV13
cdr3_nt: TGTGCCAGCAGTTTCGGCTCCTACAATGAGCAGTTCTTC; cdr3_aa: CASSFGSYNEQFF; clone_size: .; j_call: TRBJ2-1; d_call: .; cdr3_length: 13; v_call: TRBV6-6
cdr3_nt: TGTGCCAGCAGCCAAGAACCCGAGGGTGCCTACAATGAGCAGTTCTTC; cdr3_aa: CASSQEPEGAYNEQFF; clone_size: .; j_call: TRBJ2-1; d_call: .; cdr3_length: 16; v_call: TRBV4-2
cdr3_nt: TGTGCCAGCAGGTCTAGCGGGTATTACAATGAGCAGTTCTTC; cdr3_aa: CASRSSGYYNEQFF; clone_size: .; j_call: TRBJ2-1; d_call: TRBD2; cdr3_length: 14; v_call: TRBV7-2
cdr3_nt: TGTGCCTGGAGTAGGGGGATCTACAATGAGCAGTTCTTC; cdr3_aa: CAWSRGIYNEQFF; clone_size: many; j_call: TRBJ2-1; d_call: .; cdr3_length: 13; v_call: TRBV30
cdr3_nt: TGTGCCAGCAGCGTAGAGGACGGGGTCTATGGCTACACCTTC; cdr3_aa: CASSVEDGVYGYTF; clone_size: .; j_call: TRBJ1-2; d_call: .; cdr3_length: 14; v_call: TRBV9
cdr3_nt: TGTGCCAGCAGTCCAACAGGGCTCGAGCAGTACTTC; cdr3_aa: CASSPTGLEQYF; clone_size: .; j_call: TRBJ2-7; d_call: .; cdr3_length: 12; v_call: TRBV7-2
cdr3_nt: TGTGCCAGCAGCTTAGTTAGCGGGAATTACGAGCAGTACTTC; cdr3_aa: CASSLVSGNYEQYF; clone_size: .; j_call: TRBJ2-7; d_call: TRBD2; cdr3_length: 14; v_call: TRBV7-9